Shown below are 26 T cell receptor beta chains from a single sample sequenced in a study of radiation and T cells in renal cell carcinoma. Profiled with immunoSEQ multiplex PCR; TCRdb holds only in-frame clones, not every one. The table records more than 20,000 clones, 80% of them present only once. Time point given: baseline pretreatment blood. Treatment of the sample: 15 Gy SBRT to primary tumor, nephrectomy 4 weeks later. This specimen consisted of blood, obtained from a patient whose treatment included radiotherapy and nephrectomy. The receptors originated from a man in his 60s with renal cell carcinoma.

The rearrangement links TRBV5-1 to TRBJ1-2; TRBD1 matches at 9 bases. The CDR3 is 13 residues long. V shed 2 bases and J 8 bases; nucleotides not matched to a gene: 4. The germline gives CDR1 SGHRS, CDR2 YFSETQ. CDR3 DNA sequence: TGCGCCAGCAGCTTCCCCGGACAGGGGGGCTACACCTTC. Protein: CASSFPGQGGYTF.

This clone was counted a few times. The chain links TRBV5-1 to TRBJ2-7, with D hard to call. Deletions cut 2 bases from V and 0 bases from J, with 6 bases between. CDR1 is SGHRS and CDR2 is YFSETQ in the germline V gene. The CDR3 loop spans 13 amino acids. In DNA, the CDR3 is TGCGCCAGCAGCTTAGAGATCTCCTACGAGCAGTACTTC. This gives the protein CASSLEISYEQYF.

The chain combines TRBV18 with TRBJ2-2; D remains ambiguous. Trimming took 1 base from V and 0 from J, leaving 9 bases between them. Germline V gene sequence: CDR1 KGHSH, CDR2 LQKENI. The CDR3 has 16 amino acids. CDR3 amino acids: CASSPQGASNTGELFF. The CDR3 DNA follows: TGTGCCAGCTCACCACAGGGCGCATCGAACACCGGGGAGCTGTTTTTT.

The J gene is TRBJ2-1, the V gene TRBV2, with TRBD2 matching 8 bases. Germline V gene data show CDR1 as SNHLY and CDR2 as FYNNEI. There are 15 residues in the CDR3. J lost 6 bases, V lost 6 bases, and 10 bases had no gene match. CDR3 bases: TGTGCCAGCAGCCCGATTAGCGGGGTAGGCAATGAGCAGTTCTTC. Residues: CASSPISGVGNEQFF.

The chain is built from TRBV6-1 and TRBJ2-1, with D perhaps matching TRBD1 (6 bases). From germline, CDR1 is MNHNS and CDR2 SASEGT. This CDR3 is built from 15 residues. V was trimmed by 8 bases and J by 8 bases, leaving 22 bases between them. The CDR3 region has the DNA TGTGCCAGCTTTGGGGGAGCCCTGGGACAACATGAGCAGTTCTTC. This sequence encodes CASFGGALGQHEQFF.

The chain has TRBV6-1 and TRBJ2-1; no clear D. The CDR3 is made up of 16 amino acids. The V gene's germline CDR1 is MNHNS and CDR2 SASEGT. Trimming shortened V by 2 bases and J by 5 bases, and 16 bases separated the two germline ends. CDR3 amino acids: CASSELVEPWNNEQFF. DNA for the CDR3: TGTGCCAGCAGTGAACTCGTCGAGCCTTGGAACAATGAGCAGTTCTTC.

This clone has just a few counts. The V and J genes are TRBV2 and TRBJ1-1, with D tentatively TRBD1 (6 bases). Germline-derived CDR1 and CDR2 are SNHLY and FYNNEI. This CDR3 comprises 14 residues. With 5 bases removed from V and 4 bases from J, the gap between germline ends came to 14 bases. This CDR3 reads CASSKTGPGTEAFF. The CDR3 coding sequence is TGTGCCAGCAGTAAGACAGGACCCGGCACTGAAGCTTTCTTT.

The chain is built from TRBV7-8 and TRBJ2-7; perhaps TRBD1 as D (6 bases). V was pared by 4 bases and J by 2 bases, with 12 bases between. Germline V gives CDR1 SGHVS, CDR2 FQNEAQ. The CDR3 extends over 14 amino acids. CDR3 sequence reads: CASSSRTATYEQYF. In DNA, the CDR3 is TGTGCCAGCAGCTCTCGGACAGCCACCTACGAGCAGTACTTC.

This clone was detected once. The chain links TRBV5-5 to TRBJ1-6, with 7 positions matching TRBD1. Germline CDR1 reads SGHKS; CDR2 reads YYEKEE (reference sequence). After removal of 2 bases from V and 5 bases from J, the junction contained 4 bases not matched to a gene. The CDR3 spans 15 residues. The CDR3 DNA sequence: TGTGCCAGCAGCTTTTCAGGACAGGATAATTCACCCCTCCACTTT. Its translation: CASSFSGQDNSPLHF.

The V call is TRBV4-3, the J call TRBJ2-6, with 7 positions matching TRBD2. Trimming at V came to 4 bases and at J to 0 bases, leaving 6 bases not matched to a gene. The V gene's germline CDR1 is LGHNA and CDR2 YSLEER. This CDR3 spans 17 amino acids. The CDR3 bases are TGCGCCAGCAGCCGGAGCGGCGGGAGCTCTGGGGCCAACGTCCTGACTTTC. It specifies CASSRSGGSSGANVLTF.

This clone is deemed medium-sized. The rearrangement uses TRBV19 and TRBJ1-5; no firm D call. The CDR3 runs to 15 residues. V was pared by 1 base and J by 1 base, with 8 bases between. The germline gives CDR1 LNHDA, CDR2 SQIVND (reference sequence). Written as DNA, the CDR3 is TGTGCCAGTAGTATAGTTATGGAGAGCAATCAGCCCCAGCATTTT. As protein: CASSIVMESNQPQHF.

The rearrangement joins TRBV6-6 to TRBJ2-7; 9 bases line up with TRBD2. CDR1 and CDR2 from the germline V gene are MNHNY and SVGAGI (reference sequence). The CDR3 loop spans 15 amino acids. Unmatched junction bases numbered 12, after V lost 8 bases and J lost 4 bases. The chain's CDR3 is CASRLLASGNYEQYF. The CDR3 DNA sequence: TGTGCCAGCCGACTTTTGGCTAGCGGGAATTACGAGCAGTACTTC.

The chain is built from TRBV4-1 and TRBJ1-1; 9 bases align to TRBD1. The trim removed 5 bases at V and 4 bases at J, leaving 14 bases unmatched. There are 17 residues in the CDR3. Germline CDR1 MGHRA, CDR2 YSYEKL. In nucleotides, the CDR3 is TGCGCCAGCAGCTCCGTCCTGGGACAGGGTGAGGGCACTGAAGCTTTCTTT. Translation gives CASSSVLGQGEGTEAFF.

This chain links TRBV7-2 with TRBJ2-7, with a possible D match to TRBD1 (6 bases). The V end lost 5 bases, the J end lost 6 bases, and 23 bases lay between the germline ends. The CDR3 covers 16 residues. In germline, CDR1 is SGHTA, CDR2 FQGNSA. The CDR3 bases are TGTGCCAGCAGCGCCCACTGGACAGCCTTGGGCAGCGAGCAGTACTTC. It yields the protein CASSAHWTALGSEQYF.

The gene calls are TRBV5-8 and TRBJ2-1; D is ambiguous. The CDR3 runs to 13 residues. Germline V gives CDR1 SGHTS, CDR2 YDEGEE. The ends were cut back, 0 bases at V and 4 bases at J, with 5 bases in the middle. The CDR3 nucleotides read TGTGCCAGCAGCTTGGTTCCATACAATGAGCAGTTCTTC. Protein: CASSLVPYNEQFF.

The chain links TRBV2 to TRBJ1-5; 10 bases agree with TRBD1. The germline V gene encodes CDR1 SNHLY and CDR2 FYNNEI. The CDR3 has 15 amino acids. Trimming removed 4 bases from V and 3 bases from J; junction bases left unmatched: 3. CDR3 coding DNA: TGTGCCAGCAGTGGGGACAGGGGCACCAATCAGCCCCAGCATTTT. As protein: CASSGDRGTNQPQHF.

J is TRBJ1-4 and V is TRBV18, with 9 bases fitting TRBD1. V shed 6 bases and J 11 bases; nucleotides not matched to a gene: 13. The germline CDR1 and CDR2 sequences are KGHSH and LQKENI. This CDR3 has 15 residues. DNA of the CDR3: TGTGCCAGCTCGGGACAGGGAAACGCGCTAGAGAAACTGTTTTTT. This sequence encodes CASSGQGNALEKLFF.

The chain uses TRBV4-1 and TRBJ2-7; no firm D call. With 4 bases removed from V and 0 bases from J, the gap between germline ends came to 13 bases. The CDR3 spans 15 residues. Germline V gene lookup returns CDR1 MGHRA and CDR2 YSYEKL. This CDR3 reads CASSPGPLSSYEQYF. CDR3 in DNA: TGCGCCAGCAGCCCCGGACCTTTGAGCTCCTACGAGCAGTACTTC.

This sequence joins TRBV9 and TRBJ2-1; 14 nucleotides line up with TRBD2. V gave up 3 bases and J gave up 8 bases; unmatched junction bases: 4. This CDR3 has 15 amino acids. In germline, CDR1 is SGDLS, CDR2 YYNGEE. CDR3 sequence: CASSEGTSGSDEQFF. The CDR3 DNA reads TGTGCCAGCAGCGAGGGGACTAGCGGGAGCGATGAGCAGTTCTTC.

The chain links TRBV7-8 to TRBJ2-7, with a weak D call TRBD2 (5 bases). V was cut by 2 bases and J by 9 bases, with 11 bases left in between. This CDR3 comprises 12 residues. Germline V gene lookup returns CDR1 SGHVS and CDR2 FQNEAQ. The CDR3 DNA follows: TGTGCCAGCAGCTTAATGGGCGGAGGGCAGTACTTC. Its translation is CASSLMGGGQYF. Drawing the rest from reference TRBV7-8 and TRBJ2-7, the complete variable domain is GAGVSQSPRYKVAKRGQDVALRCDPISGHVSLFWYQQALGQGPEFLTYFQNEAQLDKSGLPSDRFFAERPEGSVSTLKIQRTQQEDSAVYLCASSLMGGGQYFGPGTRLTVT.

The rearrangement uses TRBV5-5 and TRBJ2-1; D tentatively fits TRBD1 or TRBD2 (5 bases each). Between the trimmed V and J ends, which lost 3 bases and 6 bases, there was a span of 13 bases. The CDR3 loop spans 14 amino acids. Per germline, CDR1 SGHKS and CDR2 YYEKEE (reference sequence). CDR3 DNA sequence: TGTGCCAGCAGCTGGGACGCCTGGGGCAATGAGCAGTTCTTC. This sequence encodes CASSWDAWGNEQFF.

This clone was detected once. The chain uses TRBV18 and TRBJ2-7, with D perhaps TRBD2 (6 bases). CDR1 and CDR2 from the germline V gene are KGHSH and LQKENI. The V and J ends lost 6 bases and 2 bases respectively, with 17 bases between them. The CDR3 has 15 residues. The CDR3 bases are TGTGCCAGCTCCCCTCTGGGAGGCAGTACCTACGAGCAGTACTTC. Translating it yields CASSPLGGSTYEQYF. Full variable domain (rest looked up from reference TRBV18 and TRBJ2-7): NAGVMQNPRHLVRRRGQEARLRCSPMKGHSHVYWYRQLPEEGLKFMVYLQKENIIDESGMPKERFSAEFPKEGPSILRIQQVVRGDSAAYFCASSPLGGSTYEQYFGPGTRLTVT.

The chain joins TRBV9 to TRBJ1-2; 7 bases match TRBD1. This CDR3 has 13 residues. With 6 bases clipped from V and 1 base from J, the junction kept 3 bases outside the gene matches. Germline V gene data show CDR1 as SGDLS and CDR2 as YYNGEE. DNA for the CDR3: TGTGCCAGCAAGGGGGCCCTTAACTATGGCTACACCTTC. This codes for CASKGALNYGYTF. The full variable domain, with the rest looked up from reference TRBV9 and TRBJ1-2, is DSGVTQTPKHLITATGQRVTLRCSPRSGDLSVYWYQQSLDQGLQFLIQYYNGEERAKGNILERFSAQQFPDLHSELNLSSLELGDSALYFCASKGALNYGYTFGSGTRLTVV.

This clone has a handful of counts. The V and J genes are TRBV5-6 and TRBJ1-3, with D perhaps matching TRBD1 (6 bases). The germline CDR1 and CDR2 sequences are SGHDT and YYEEEE. The CDR3 spans 17 residues. V shed 0 bases and J shed 2 bases, with 15 bases lying between them. DNA of the CDR3: TGTGCCAGCAGCTTGGAAGGATGGGGGGCCGCTGGAAACACCATATATTTT. This translates into CASSLEGWGAAGNTIYF.

V and J are TRBV18 and TRBJ1-1, with D possibly being TRBD1 (6 bases). CDR1 KGHSH and CDR2 LQKENI come from the germline V gene. The CDR3 covers 14 residues. Trimming stripped 3 bases from V and 5 bases from J, with 13 bases between. The CDR3 spells CASSPLGARTEAFF. The CDR3, as DNA: TGTGCCAGCTCACCTCTGGGGGCTCGGACTGAAGCTTTCTTT.

The chain employs TRBV9 and TRBJ2-2; possibly TRBD2 for D (5 bases). Trimming left V 4 bases short and J 8 bases short, with 21 bases between. Germline V gene sequence: CDR1 SGDLS, CDR2 YYNGEE. The CDR3 totals 16 residues. In DNA form, the CDR3 reads TGTGCCAGCAGCCCAAAGGCGGAGCGGAGATCTGGGGAGCTGTTTTTT. Encoded protein: CASSPKAERRSGELFF.